These 4 T cell receptor beta chains came from one sample sequenced in a study of shared clonotypes between healthy human individuals. Here immunoSEQ multiplex PCR was the method, and the copy in TCRdb shows in-frame clones only, minus some. The sample holds about 730,000 clones, over 60% seen once. Sequencing was performed on memory CD4+ T cells sorted from blood. The subset here: CD45RA-negative fraction. Receptor source: a woman aged 25 to 39 in good health.

This clone occurred once. V gene TRBV4-1 combines with J gene TRBJ2-2; D gene uncertain. V was clipped by 4 bases and J by 1 base, with 22 bases between them. The CDR3 spans 19 residues. Germline lookup yields CDR1 MGHRA and CDR2 YSYEKL. CDR3 region: CASSPNPSGASENTGELFF. The DNA of the CDR3 is TGCGCCAGCAGCCCGAACCCTTCGGGTGCGTCCGAGAACACCGGGGAGCTGTTTTTT.

This sequence joins TRBV5-1 and TRBJ2-5; 9 positions agree with TRBD2. This CDR3 has 13 residues. Germline-derived CDR1 and CDR2 are SGHRS and YFSETQ. V lost 3 bases, J lost 4 bases, and 1 base stayed unmatched. The chain's CDR3 is CASSSSGVETQYF. The DNA of the CDR3 is TGCGCCAGCAGCTCTAGCGGGGTAGAGACCCAGTACTTC.

The CDR3 loop reads CASSLVTGLYEQYF. The DNA of the CDR3 is TGTGCCAGCAGCTTGGTGACAGGGTTGTACGAGCAGTACTTC. The chain recombines TRBV5-6 with TRBJ2-7, with TRBD1 matching over 7 bases. This CDR3 has 14 residues. Germline CDR1 and CDR2: SGHDT and YYEEEE. The V and J ends lost 0 bases and 4 bases, in that order; junction bases with no gene match: 4. The whole variable domain, filled in from reference TRBV5-6 and TRBJ2-7, reads DAGVTQSPTHLIKTRGQQVTLRCSPKSGHDTVSWYQQALGQGPQFIFQYYEEEERQRGNFPDRFSGHQFPNYSSELNVNALLLGDSALYLCASSLVTGLYEQYFGPGTRLTVT.

The chain is built from TRBV6-6 and TRBJ2-1; no reliable D call. The CDR3 has 15 amino acids. Trimming cost V 7 bases and J 4 bases, with 17 bases left between them. Looked up from germline, CDR1 is MNHNY and CDR2 is SVGAGI (reference sequence). CDR3 loop: CASKEQLEPYNEQFF. CDR3 nucleotide sequence: TGTGCCAGCAAAGAACAACTCGAACCTTACAATGAGCAGTTCTTC.